The TCR beta chain described here comes from a study of blood T cell repertoires in COVID-19. Study summary: The study drew acute and convalescent COVID-19 samples from the United States, Italy and Spain.

Produced via immunoSEQ multiplex PCR; TCRdb's table is partial and in-frame only. The sample gives under 80,000 clones, approximately 79% of which show up once; more than 30% is in the top ten. Germline values: CDR1 SGHNT, CDR2 YYREEE (reference sequence). The CDR3 is 15 residues long. V was shortened by 4 bases and J by 4 bases, with 18 bases between the two germline ends. There are a few counts of this clone. The TCR comes from a human donor in a cohort sampled during active COVID-19. Input material: peripheral blood. The chain joins TRBV5-4 to TRBJ2-7, with D possibly TRBD1 on 6 matching bases. Written as DNA, the CDR3 is TGTGCCAGCAGCCCAACCATACAGGGTCCTTACGAGCAGTACTTC. It specifies CASSPTIQGPYEQYF.